These 24 T cell receptor beta chains share one sample of origin, sequenced in a study of T cell repertoires in cytomegalovirus infection (dated by TCRdb to between 2019 and 2020). The data were produced on an Illumina HiSeq 1500. Using fastp trimming at Q25 and MiXCR clonotype assembly, TCRdb reanalyzed the public sequencing data and kept in-frame beta chains. Every distinct CDR3 protein forms one entry, paired with its most common genes and DNA. Present in this sample are about 600,000 distinct CDR3 sequences, roughly 24% of which were seen just once. The leading ten clones occupy 6.5% to 10% of the sample. Sample: CD8+ T cells from PBMCs. The receptors derive from a human donor in good health (CMV status not recorded). Some clones in this sample may be carry-over from other donors' samples.

The chain is built from TRBV28 and TRBJ1-4, with D unresolved. The CDR3 is 15 amino acids. Per germline, CDR1 MDHEN and CDR2 SYDVKM. Trimming removed 6 bases from V and 8 bases from J, with 19 bases in between. CDR3 bases: TGTGCCAGCAGCTTCGTACACGGGTCTAGCGAAAAACTGTTTTTT. This codes for CASSFVHGSSEKLFF. Full variable domain (outside the CDR3, taken from reference TRBV28 and TRBJ1-4): DVKVTQSSRYLVKRTGEKVFLECVQDMDHENMFWYRQDPGLGLRLIYFSYDVKMKEKGDIPEGYSVSREKKERFSLILESASTNQTSMYLCASSFVHGSSEKLFFGSGTQLSVL.

This clonotype has a handful of counts. The chain combines TRBV7-9 with TRBJ1-1; D is possibly TRBD1 (5 bases). V lost 5 bases and J lost 3, with 16 bases in between. CDR1 and CDR2 from the germline V gene are SEHNR and FQNEAQ (reference sequence). This CDR3 contains 15 residues. CDR3 amino acids: CASSQISGVDTEAFF. The DNA for the CDR3 is TGTGCCAGCAGCCAGATATCGGGGGTAGACACTGAAGCTTTCTTT.

The chain recombines TRBV4-2 with TRBJ2-2; no firm D call. From germline, CDR1 is LGHNA and CDR2 YNFKEQ. The CDR3 totals 13 residues. V lost 0 bases and J 8 bases, leaving 7 bases between the germline ends. As DNA, the CDR3 is TGTGCCAGCAGCCAAGACCCCCTTGGGGAGCTGTTTTTT. Protein: CASSQDPLGELFF.

To note about this clonotype: With a much larger clone just one base away, this may be a read error. The chain couples TRBV11-1 to TRBJ2-5; TRBD1 might be the D (5 bases). The germline CDR1 and CDR2 sequences are SGHAT and FQDESV (reference sequence). There are 13 residues in the CDR3. In DNA form, the CDR3 reads TGTGCCAGCAGCCCCCCACAGGAAGAGACCCAGAACTTC. Its translation is CASSPPQEETQNF.

A few counts support this clonotype. The gene calls are TRBV2 and TRBJ1-1, with a possible D match to TRBD1 (6 bases). Germline V gene lookup returns CDR1 SNHLY and CDR2 FYNNEI. Between the trimmed V and J ends, which lost 3 bases and 5 bases, there was a span of 13 bases. The CDR3 has 14 amino acids. DNA for the CDR3: TGTGCCAGCAGTGAGCCGACAGGTGGAACTGAAGCTTTCTTT. This codes for CASSEPTGGTEAFF. The full variable domain, completed using reference TRBV2 and TRBJ1-1, is EPEVTQTPSHQVTQMGQEVILRCVPISNHLYFYWYRQILGQKVEFLVSFYNNEISEKSEIFDDQFSVERPDGSNFTLKIRSTKLEDSAMYFCASSEPTGGTEAFFGQGTRLTVV.

In its sample, this clonotype was seen a few times. The chain uses TRBV27 and TRBJ2-2; the match to TRBD1 covers 8 bases. Germline lookup yields CDR1 MNHEY and CDR2 SMNVEV (reference sequence). This CDR3 has 17 residues. V lost 0 bases to trimming and J lost 3 bases; unmatched junction nucleotides: 6. The CDR3 DNA reads TGTGCCAGCAGTTTATCCCAGACAGGGGTGGACACCGGGGAGCTGTTTTTT. As protein: CASSLSQTGVDTGELFF.

This clonotype was seen many times. The chain has TRBV12-3 or TRBV12-4 and TRBJ2-4, with TRBD2 matching over 11 bases. V lost 5 bases and J lost 4; bases outside the gene matches: 7. The CDR3 contains 16 residues. The CDR3 reads CASSVTSGTRKNIQYF. The CDR3, as DNA: TGTGCCAGCAGTGTGACTAGCGGGACCAGGAAAAACATTCAGTACTTC.

There are many counts of this clonotype. This sequence joins TRBV7-9 and TRBJ1-1; 7 bases line up with TRBD1. Germline assignment: CDR1 SEHNR and CDR2 FQNEAQ (reference sequence). This CDR3 contains 14 residues. The ends lost 5 bases at V and 4 bases at J; junction bases unmatched: 7. The DNA of the CDR3 is TGTGCCAGCAGCCGACAGACAGGGATCACTGAAGCTTTCTTT. Encoded protein: CASSRQTGITEAFF.

This clonotype has just a few counts. The chain carries TRBV4-2 and TRBJ1-2; 9 bases agree with TRBD1. Trimming took 0 bases from V and 8 from J; bases not matched to a gene: 7. Germline V gene data show CDR1 as LGHNA and CDR2 as YNFKEQ. The length of the CDR3 is 15 residues. CDR3 bases: TGTGCCAGCAGCCAAGATAAACAGGGGGCAGGCGGCTACACCTTC. Translating it yields CASSQDKQGAGGYTF.

As to this clonotype: This may arise from a read error, as a much more abundant clone is one base away. Here the CDR3 reads CASGLAPMGSSGNTIYF. The CDR3 region has the DNA TGTGCTAGTGGTTTGGCTCCGATGGGGTCCTCTGGAAACACCATATATTTT. This chain uses TRBV12-5 with TRBJ1-3; D unresolved. Germline V gene data show CDR1 as LGHNT and CDR2 as FRNRAP. Trimming cost V 1 base and J 0 bases, with 13 bases left between them. CDR3 size: 17 residues.

This clonotype was counted a few times. The CDR3 loop is CASSYEVPQYNEQFF. The CDR3 DNA is TGTGCCAGCAGTTACGAAGTCCCCCAATACAATGAGCAGTTCTTC. The genes are TRBV6-2 or TRBV6-3 and TRBJ2-1; D is unclear. V was trimmed by 2 bases and J by 4 bases, leaving 12 bases between them. This CDR3 comprises 15 residues. Germline V gene lookup returns CDR1 MNHEY and CDR2 SVGEGT.

This clonotype was picked up many times. This rearrangement joins TRBV24-1 to TRBJ2-1; D possibly corresponds to TRBD2 (6 bases). Germline CDR1 KGHDR, CDR2 SFDVKD. V lost 4 bases and J lost 0, with 15 bases in between. The CDR3 has 17 amino acids. The CDR3 spells CATSEGDFTSSYNEQFF. The CDR3 DNA follows: TGTGCCACCAGTGAAGGGGACTTCACGAGCTCCTACAATGAGCAGTTCTTC.

On this clonotype itself: This may come from a read error, since a much larger clone is one base off. The chain combines TRBV7-9 with TRBJ2-7; D is unresolved. The germline V gene encodes CDR1 SEHNR and CDR2 FQNEAQ (reference sequence). The CDR3 is 12 amino acids. The CDR3 loop reads CVSSPKGVEQYF. The CDR3 DNA follows: TGTGTCAGCAGCCCAAAGGGCGTCGAGCAGTACTTC.

A few counts support this clonotype. The rearrangement uses TRBV29-1 and TRBJ1-2; no definite D call. The germline V and J ends were trimmed by 4 bases and 7 bases, with 10 bases remaining between them. The germline gives CDR1 SQVTM, CDR2 ANQGSEA. The CDR3 runs 11 residues. CDR3 amino acids: CSVVTGSGYTF. The CDR3 DNA sequence: TGCAGCGTTGTAACCGGGAGTGGCTACACCTTC.

Of note for this clonotype: This sequence may be a read error, since a much larger clone differs from it by one base. The rearrangement joins TRBV7-2 to TRBJ2-5, with TRBD2 matching over 8 bases. The CDR3 extends over 17 amino acids. Germline CDR1 SGHTA, CDR2 FQGNSA. The CDR3 DNA follows: TGTGCCAGCAACTTATCCCGGGGGGGATCGTACCAAGAGACCCAGTACTTC. Residues: CASNLSRGGSYQETQYF.

This clonotype was counted a few times. Here the CDR3 DNA reads TGTGCCATCCACCGCGGGGGCAGCACAGATACGCAGTATTTT. Protein product: CAIHRGGSTDTQYF. The gene calls are TRBV6-2 or TRBV6-3 and TRBJ2-3; the D gene is possibly TRBD2 (7 bases). From germline, CDR1 is MNHEY and CDR2 SVGEGT. The CDR3 contains 14 residues. The V end was cut by 10 bases, the J end by 0 bases, with 14 bases between.

This chain links TRBV6-2 or TRBV6-3 with TRBJ1-1, with D unclear. This CDR3 contains 15 residues. Between the trimmed V and J ends, which lost 5 bases and 0 bases, there was a span of 13 bases. The germline V gene has CDR1 MNHEY and CDR2 SVGEGT. CDR3 sequence reads: CASSRSQMMNTEAFF. For the CDR3, the DNA is TGTGCCAGCAGTAGATCCCAGATGATGAACACTGAAGCTTTCTTT.

The chain uses TRBV6-4 and TRBJ2-3; a weak D match, TRBD2 (6 bases). The CDR3 covers 14 residues. Germline values: CDR1 MRHNA, CDR2 SNTAGT. Deletions cut 0 bases from V and 4 bases from J, with 8 bases between. CDR3 nucleotide sequence: TGTGCCAGCAGTGACTCCGGGACTCCAGATACGCAGTATTTT. Translation: CASSDSGTPDTQYF.

This clonotype has a handful of counts. V gene TRBV28 combines with J gene TRBJ2-7; D gene uncertain. Germline V gives CDR1 MDHEN, CDR2 SYDVKM. Deletions cut 2 bases from V and 3 bases from J, with 11 bases between. The CDR3 is 14 residues long. The CDR3 coding sequence is TGTGCCAGCAGTTTAAGCGTCGGAGACTACGAGCAGTACGTC. This codes for CASSLSVGDYEQYV.

The chain is built from TRBV13 and TRBJ2-1; D gene uncertain. The CDR3 is made up of 16 amino acids. Trimming stripped 5 bases from V and 2 bases from J, with 16 bases between. The germline gives CDR1 PRHDT, CDR2 FYEKMQ (reference sequence). CDR3 coding DNA: TGTGCCAGCAGCCCGCAACAAAGAGTGGCCTACAATGAGCAGTTCTTC. It codes for CASSPQQRVAYNEQFF. Based on the CDR3 plus reference TRBV13 and TRBJ2-1, the full variable domain is AAGVIQSPRHLIKEKRETATLKCYPIPRHDTVYWYQQGPGQDPQFLISFYEKMQSDKGSIPDRFSAQQFSDYHSELNMSSLELGDSALYFCASSPQQRVAYNEQFFGPGTRLTVL.

V gene TRBV10-2 combines with J gene TRBJ2-7; D tentatively fits TRBD1 or TRBD2 (6 bases each). This CDR3 comprises 15 residues. V shed 3 bases and J shed 4 bases, with 16 bases lying between them. Germline V gives CDR1 WSHSY, CDR2 SAAADI. In DNA form, the CDR3 reads TGCGCCAGCAGTGACTCGGGGGCGGCGGGTTACGAGCAGTACTTC. It yields the protein CASSDSGAAGYEQYF.

The sample holds a few counts of this clonotype. The chain joins TRBV10-3 to TRBJ1-1, with 10 nucleotides matching TRBD1. Per the germline V gene, CDR1 is ENHRY and CDR2 is SYGVKD. Losses at the gene ends were 9 bases for V and 3 bases for J; bases not matched to a gene: 7. The CDR3 has 14 amino acids. The CDR3 loop reads CAITDRGDHTEAFF. The CDR3 DNA is TGTGCCATAACGGACAGGGGGGATCACACTGAAGCTTTCTTT.

Of note for this clonotype: Relative to the germline gene, one junction end is altered; a read error may explain this. This rearrangement joins TRBV5-1 to TRBJ2-1, with 7 bases identical to TRBD2. The CDR3 length is 16 residues. CDR1 and CDR2 (germline): SGHRS, YFSETQ. CDR3 amino acids: CASSLERGPTYNERFF. The CDR3 coding sequence is TGCGCCAGCAGCTTGGAGCGGGGCCCTACCTACAATGAGCGGTTCTTC.

Remarks on this clonotype: The germline gene is not matched at one end of the junction; a read error may be the cause. V is TRBV29-1 and J is TRBJ1-2; tentative D call: TRBD1 (6 bases). CDR1 and CDR2 (germline): SQVTM, ANQGSEA. This CDR3 is 14 amino acids long. The CDR3 DNA reads TGTGGAGCAGGGGACTTCTTTACTAACTATGGCTACACCTTC. Protein product: CGAGDFFTNYGYTF.